The next 28 T cell receptor beta chains were all read from a single sample in a study of T cell repertoires in cytomegalovirus infection. Their antigens are not known. A single record per CDR3 protein comes from TCRdb applying MiXCR to the reads. The table has under 300,000 distinct CDR3 sequences, 20% to 25% seen once; the top ten hold around 20%. The material was cultured PBMCs, obtained from culture after CMV antigen stimulation. These receptors were collected from a human donor in good health (CMV status not recorded). Some clones in this sample may be carry-over from other donors' samples.

This clonotype occurred many times. The gene calls are TRBV7-2 and TRBJ2-5; no clear D gene. The germline V gene has CDR1 SGHTA and CDR2 FQGNSA. The ends were cut back, 4 bases at V and 5 bases at J, with 5 bases in the middle. The CDR3 contains 11 residues. CDR3 in amino acids: CASSWRETQYF. The DNA of the CDR3 is TGTGCCAGCAGCTGGCGGGAGACCCAGTACTTC.

The V and J genes are TRBV2 and TRBJ1-2, with D possibly TRBD1 on 5 matching bases. This CDR3 contains 15 residues. V was trimmed by 6 bases and J by 4 bases, leaving 18 bases between them. Per the germline V gene, CDR1 is SNHLY and CDR2 is FYNNEI. The CDR3 nucleotides are TGTGCCAGCAGCCCAGTGACACGGGGCTCCTATGGCTACACCTTC. Its translation: CASSPVTRGSYGYTF. Full variable domain (remainder filled in from reference TRBV2 and TRBJ1-2): EPEVTQTPSHQVTQMGQEVILRCVPISNHLYFYWYRQILGQKVEFLVSFYNNEISEKSEIFDDQFSVERPDGSNFTLKIRSTKLEDSAMYFCASSPVTRGSYGYTFGSGTRLTVV.

This clonotype has ten or more counts. This chain links TRBV7-3 with TRBJ1-1, with D tentatively TRBD1 (5 bases). Germline-derived CDR1 and CDR2 are SGHTA and FQGTGA. Trimming pared 4 bases from V and 7 bases from J, leaving 13 bases between. The CDR3 spans 13 residues. This CDR3 is CASSSDTLLEAFF. The CDR3 bases are TGTGCCAGCAGCTCGGACACTCTTCTTGAAGCTTTCTTT.

This clonotype was detected ten times or more. The rearrangement joins TRBV7-2 to TRBJ2-1, with 16 bases lining up with TRBD2. Germline V gives CDR1 SGHTA, CDR2 FQGNSA. This CDR3 spans 15 amino acids. With V trimmed by 5 bases and J by 8 bases, 3 bases remained unmatched. The DNA of the CDR3 is TGTGCCAGCAGCCGGGGACTAGCGGGAGGGCATGAGCAGTTCTTC. The encoded protein is CASSRGLAGGHEQFF.

This clonotype has only a few counts. The chain combines TRBV10-3 with TRBJ1-1; 9 positions agree with TRBD1. After removal of 6 bases from V and 3 bases from J, the junction contained 5 bases not matched to a gene. Germline values: CDR1 ENHRY, CDR2 SYGVKD. The CDR3 contains 14 residues. The chain's CDR3 is CAIRPGQGDTEAFF. CDR3 nucleotides: TGTGCCATCAGGCCGGGACAGGGCGACACTGAAGCTTTCTTT.

The chain uses TRBV12-3 or TRBV12-4 and TRBJ2-1; 12 nucleotides match TRBD2. The CDR3 spans 15 residues. Trimming took 6 bases from V and 6 from J; bases not matched to a gene: 6. CDR3 in DNA: TGTGCCAGCAGGAAGACTAGCGGGAGCCTCAATGAGCAGTTCTTC. Its translation: CASRKTSGSLNEQFF.

This clonotype was observed many times. CDR3 in amino acids: CASSLAEGNSGNTIYF. The CDR3 DNA is TGTGCCAGCAGCTTAGCGGAGGGTAACTCTGGAAACACCATATATTTT. The gene calls are TRBV7-8 and TRBJ1-3; no reliable D call. The CDR3 spans 16 residues. V was shortened by 0 bases and J by 0 bases, with 9 bases between the two germline ends. The V gene's germline CDR1 is SGHVS and CDR2 FQNEAQ. The variable domain in full, with the rest retrieved from reference TRBV7-8 and TRBJ1-3, is GAGVSQSPRYKVAKRGQDVALRCDPISGHVSLFWYQQALGQGPEFLTYFQNEAQLDKSGLPSDRFFAERPEGSVSTLKIQRTQQEDSAVYLCASSLAEGNSGNTIYFGEGSWLTVV.

Concerning this clonotype itself: Given a much more abundant clone one base away, this may be a read error. Because the CDR3 is missing its conserved closing phenylalanine or tryptophan, this is likely a read error. The chain links TRBV24-1 to TRBJ2-3; 8 bases match TRBD2. The germline V gene encodes CDR1 KGHDR and CDR2 SFDVKD. The V gene end was trimmed by 0 bases and the J gene end by 1 base; junction bases not matched to a gene: 2. The CDR3 runs 16 residues. CDR3 region: CATSDLRREGTDTQYL. The CDR3 coding sequence is TGTGCCACCAGTGATTTGAGGCGGGAGGGCACAGATACGCAGTATTTA.

The V and J genes are TRBV20-1 and TRBJ2-2, with a tentative D call TRBD2 (5 bases). Germline-derived CDR1 and CDR2 are DFQATT and SNEGSKA (reference sequence). The CDR3 has 14 residues. V was trimmed by 0 bases and J by 5 bases, leaving 10 bases between them. The DNA of the CDR3 is TGCAGTGCTAGAGAAGGAGGAGGAACCGGGGAGCTGTTTTTT. It yields the protein CSAREGGGTGELFF.

V gene TRBV12-3 or TRBV12-4 combines with J gene TRBJ1-1, with TRBD1 identical over 10 bases. The J segment lost 4 bases and the V segment lost 6 bases, leaving 8 bases of the junction unmatched. The CDR3 length is 15 residues. The CDR3 bases are TGTGCCAGCAGCCCGAAGACAGGGGGCGGCACTGAAGCTTTCTTT. Residues: CASSPKTGGGTEAFF.

The chain is built from TRBV4-2 and TRBJ2-7, with 8 bases aligning to TRBD1. Germline V gene sequence: CDR1 LGHNA, CDR2 YNFKEQ. CDR3 length: 15 amino acids. V dropped 0 bases and J dropped 3; count of bases not matched to a gene: 4. CDR3 residues: CASSQEQGASYEQYF. Here the CDR3 DNA reads TGTGCCAGCAGCCAAGAGCAGGGGGCAAGCTACGAGCAGTACTTC.

This rearrangement joins TRBV27 to TRBJ2-1, with 10 bases that match TRBD2. Per germline, CDR1 MNHEY and CDR2 SMNVEV (reference sequence). The CDR3 is 14 residues long. V was pared by 6 bases and J by 8 bases, with 7 bases of the junction left unmatched. The CDR3 DNA follows: TGTGCCAGCAGCTGGCTAGCGGGAGTGGATGAGCAGTTCTTC. Translation: CASSWLAGVDEQFF.

This clonotype has a count of ten or more. The chain is built from TRBV12-3 or TRBV12-4 and TRBJ2-7, with 9 bases identical to TRBD1. This CDR3 is 17 amino acids long. With V trimmed by 5 bases and J by 6 bases, 17 bases remained unmatched. The CDR3 bases are TGTGCCAGCAGTCAGAGTCCGGGACAGGGAGTGTTTGGCGAGCAGTACGTC. It is translated as CASSQSPGQGVFGEQYV.

This clonotype was detected a few times. The gene calls are TRBV28 and TRBJ1-1; D might be TRBD1 (6 bases). Looked up from germline, CDR1 is MDHEN and CDR2 is SYDVKM. The CDR3 is 17 amino acids. Trimming left V 5 bases short and J 1 base short, with 20 bases between. The CDR3 bases are TGTGCCAGCAGTCAAAGTACGGGGGGCGCGTGGAACACTGAAGCTTTCTTT. It translates to CASSQSTGGAWNTEAFF.

The chain combines TRBV10-3 with TRBJ2-3; D gene ambiguous. The CDR3 consists of 14 residues. The V gene's germline CDR1 is ENHRY and CDR2 SYGVKD. The V end lost 7 bases, the J end lost 4 bases, and 15 bases lay between the germline ends. The CDR3 nucleotides are TGTGCCATCAAAGCTAGTTCGCTGGCAGATACGCAGTATTTT. Its protein product is CAIKASSLADTQYF.

V gene TRBV5-1 combines with J gene TRBJ2-2; 9 positions match TRBD1. V trimming: 3 bases; J trimming: 3 bases; junction bases outside the gene matches: 3. CDR3 length: 15 residues. Germline CDR1 and CDR2: SGHRS and YFSETQ. CDR3 amino acids: CASSSGQGDTGELFF. CDR3 bases: TGCGCCAGCAGCTCGGGACAGGGAGACACCGGGGAGCTGTTTTTT.

This clonotype was found a few times. The J gene is TRBJ1-5, the V gene TRBV7-2; a possible D gene is TRBD1 (5 bases). The V gene's germline CDR1 is SGHTA and CDR2 FQGNSA. This CDR3 spans 14 amino acids. V lost 6 bases, J lost 6 bases, and 15 bases lay in between. CDR3 sequence: CASSSGGDIQPQHF. As DNA, the CDR3 is TGTGCCAGCAGTTCGGGGGGGGATATTCAGCCCCAGCATTTT.

For the CDR3, the DNA is TGTGCCAGCAGTCCCCCGCTGGTAGCGGGAGAGGATGAGCAGTTCTTC. Amino acid sequence: CASSPPLVAGEDEQFF. The chain links TRBV27 to TRBJ2-1, with TRBD2 matching 9 bases. Trimming took 5 bases from V and 8 from J; bases not matched to a gene: 13. The germline V gene encodes CDR1 MNHEY and CDR2 SMNVEV (reference sequence). There are 16 residues in the CDR3.

The chain links TRBV28 to TRBJ1-1; D remains ambiguous. V lost 6 bases, J lost 8 bases, and 7 bases lay in between. CDR3 length: 10 residues. CDR1 is MDHEN, CDR2 SYDVKM, per germline. Written as DNA, the CDR3 is TGTGCCAGCAGGGGGAGGGAAGCTTTCTTT. Protein product: CASRGREAFF.

This clonotype came up many times. J is TRBJ1-1 and V is TRBV7-3; D not certain. The V and J ends lost 2 bases and 5 bases respectively, with 9 bases between them. Per germline, CDR1 SGHTA and CDR2 FQGTGA. The CDR3 has 13 residues. The CDR3 region has the DNA TGTGCCAGCAGCTTAGGTCCCGTTACTGAAGCTTTCTTT. Its protein product is CASSLGPVTEAFF.

This clonotype showed up many times. The rearrangement joins TRBV6-5 to TRBJ1-3; D unclear. There are 16 residues in the CDR3. Trimming removed 2 bases from V and 0 bases from J, with 11 bases in between. Germline assignment: CDR1 MNHEY and CDR2 SVGAGI. The DNA of the CDR3 is TGTGCCAGCAGTTACGGGGTACTCAACTCTGGAAACACCATATATTTT. It yields the protein CASSYGVLNSGNTIYF.

A few counts support this clonotype. This rearrangement joins TRBV7-9 to TRBJ1-2; TRBD1 agrees at 8 bases. The CDR3 runs 13 residues. With V trimmed by 3 bases and J by 6 bases, 3 bases remained unmatched. The germline V gene has CDR1 SEHNR and CDR2 FQNEAQ (reference sequence). The CDR3 region is CASSFDRGDGYTF. The CDR3 coding sequence is TGTGCCAGCAGCTTTGACAGGGGTGATGGCTACACCTTC.

This clonotype has only a few counts. The chain uses TRBV19 and TRBJ1-1; D unclear. Germline V lookup: CDR1 LNHDA, CDR2 SQIVND (reference sequence). This CDR3 spans 13 amino acids. The germline V and J ends were trimmed by 3 bases and 1 base, with 6 bases remaining between them. CDR3: CASSIPGNTEAFF. The CDR3 DNA reads TGTGCCAGTAGTATCCCAGGGAACACTGAAGCTTTCTTT.

This sequence joins TRBV27 and TRBJ2-1; a possible D gene is TRBD1 (6 bases). Trimming took off 3 bases at V and 6 bases at J, with 15 bases between the two ends. This CDR3 has 15 residues. Germline V lookup: CDR1 MNHEY, CDR2 SMNVEV (reference sequence). The CDR3 here is CASSLAGVVGNEQFF. CDR3 sequence (DNA): TGTGCCAGCAGTTTGGCAGGGGTAGTAGGCAATGAGCAGTTCTTC.

V and J are TRBV5-6 and TRBJ2-1; 8 bases agree with TRBD2. Per germline, CDR1 SGHDT and CDR2 YYEEEE. The V gene end was trimmed by 0 bases and the J gene end by 7 bases; junction bases not matched to a gene: 15. The CDR3 consists of 18 residues. The CDR3 DNA follows: TGTGCCAGCAGCTTGGGCGCGGGAGGACCTCTTGTTATAAATGAGCAGTTCTTC. Translated: CASSLGAGGPLVINEQFF. The complete variable domain, with remaining parts taken from reference TRBV5-6 and TRBJ2-1, reads DAGVTQSPTHLIKTRGQQVTLRCSPKSGHDTVSWYQQALGQGPQFIFQYYEEEERQRGNFPDRFSGHQFPNYSSELNVNALLLGDSALYLCASSLGAGGPLVINEQFFGPGTRLTVL.

This clonotype was picked up a small number of times. The gene calls are TRBV19 and TRBJ1-6, with TRBD1 as a possible D gene (5 bases). Trimming pared 0 bases from V and 7 bases from J, leaving 13 bases between. The CDR3 spans 16 residues. The V gene's germline CDR1 is LNHDA and CDR2 SQIVND (reference sequence). The CDR3: CASSIDEGLGNSPLHF. CDR3 nucleotide sequence: TGTGCCAGTAGTATAGATGAGGGGTTGGGAAATTCACCCCTCCACTTT.

The chain employs TRBV5-1 and TRBJ1-6; D ambiguous. Trimming cost V 3 bases and J 10 bases, with 17 bases left between them. The germline gives CDR1 SGHRS, CDR2 YFSETQ. The CDR3 is made up of 15 amino acids. CDR3 loop: CASSWAGDGVSPLHF. The CDR3 region has the DNA TGCGCCAGCAGCTGGGCCGGGGATGGGGTGTCACCCCTCCACTTT.

This clonotype has a handful of counts. DNA of the CDR3: TGTGCCAGCAGTTCGGACAGGGTGGGCACTGAAGCTTTCTTT. Encoded protein: CASSSDRVGTEAFF. The chain links TRBV2 to TRBJ1-1, with 8 bases aligning to TRBD1. The CDR3 has 14 residues. Germline CDR1 reads SNHLY; CDR2 reads FYNNEI. The J segment lost 4 bases and the V segment lost 5 bases, leaving 6 bases of the junction unmatched.